The 16 T cell receptor beta chains listed next were all sequenced from one sample in a study of graft-versus-host responses after intestinal transplantation. The antigens for these receptors are not known. Clones were read by immunoSEQ multiplex PCR, and TCRdb kept only the in-frame ones, dropping some. The sample carries more than 65,000 clones, around 82% recorded once. The starting material was unstimulated CD4+ T cells sorted from spleen or lymph node cells, obtained before transplant. The source is a human donor who was the organ donor for an intestinal transplant.

This clone has a single count. The chain carries TRBV6-1 and TRBJ1-2; TRBD1 matches 10 bases. The CDR3 totals 14 residues. V was clipped by 6 bases and J by 5 bases; unmatched bases: 6. CDR1 is MNHNS and CDR2 is SASEGT in the germline V gene. The CDR3 DNA reads TGTGCCAGCAGCAGGGACAGGGGATCGTATGGCTACACCTTC. Translation gives CASSRDRGSYGYTF.

The J gene is TRBJ1-6, the V gene TRBV11-2; 9 bases fit TRBD1. This CDR3 is 14 amino acids long. Unmatched junction bases numbered 3, after V lost 5 bases and J lost 7 bases. Germline CDR1 and CDR2: SGHAT and FQNNGV. DNA for the CDR3: TGTGCCAGCAGCCGTGACAGGGGGAATTCACCCCTCCACTTT. This codes for CASSRDRGNSPLHF. The full variable domain, with the rest looked up from reference TRBV11-2 and TRBJ1-6, is EAGVAQSPRYKIIEKRQSVAFWCNPISGHATLYWYQQILGQGPKLLIQFQNNGVVDDSQLPKDRFSAERLKGVDSTLKIQPAKLEDSAVYLCASSRDRGNSPLHFGNGTRLTVT.

V usage is TRBV5-1 and J usage is TRBJ2-3; TRBD2 might be the D (6 bases). The CDR3 runs 16 residues. The germline V and J ends were trimmed by 1 base and 2 bases, with 14 bases remaining between them. Germline CDR1 SGHRS, CDR2 YFSETQ. CDR3 in DNA: TGCGCCAGCAGCTTGACGGTGGGGGGAAACACAGATACGCAGTATTTT. It is translated as CASSLTVGGNTDTQYF.

V and J are TRBV7-2 and TRBJ1-2; D is perhaps TRBD1 (6 bases). Germline CDR1 reads SGHTA; CDR2 reads FQGNSA. The CDR3 length is 13 residues. The V and J ends lost 5 bases and 5 bases respectively, with 12 bases between them. In nucleotides, the CDR3 is TGTGCCAGCAGCCCACAGGGACCGTATGGCTACACCTTC. Amino acid sequence: CASSPQGPYGYTF.

This chain connects TRBV19 to TRBJ2-5, with 9 bases fitting TRBD2. The CDR3 length is 15 residues. The germline V gene encodes CDR1 LNHDA and CDR2 SQIVND (reference sequence). The junction had 8 bases not matched to a gene; V was cut back by 5 bases and J by 4 bases. The CDR3 is CASSHGGLAGETQYF. As DNA, the CDR3 is TGTGCCAGTAGTCACGGGGGACTAGCCGGAGAGACCCAGTACTTC.

The chain carries TRBV5-1 and TRBJ2-6, with 9 bases lining up with TRBD1. This CDR3 has 16 residues. Germline CDR1 and CDR2: SGHRS and YFSETQ. V trimming: 7 bases; J trimming: 4 bases; junction bases outside the gene matches: 9. The CDR3 DNA is TGCGCCAGCTCACAGGGGGCAGGGAGAGGGGCCAACGTCCTGACTTTC. This gives the protein CASSQGAGRGANVLTF.

This rearrangement joins TRBV14 to TRBJ2-3; 9 nucleotides line up with TRBD2. V shed 1 base and J 2 bases; nucleotides not matched to a gene: 7. Per germline, CDR1 SGHDN and CDR2 FVKESK. This CDR3 is built from 17 residues. The DNA of the CDR3 is TGTGCCAGCAGCCAAGTCCTAGCGGGAACGTACACAGATACGCAGTATTTT. Amino acids: CASSQVLAGTYTDTQYF.

The chain combines TRBV7-9 with TRBJ2-5; possible D gene TRBD1, 6 bases. This CDR3 has 15 residues. The V end lost 4 bases, the J end lost 5 bases, and 17 bases lay between the germline ends. Germline CDR1 reads SEHNR; CDR2 reads FQNEAQ (reference sequence). CDR3 region: CASSSRGAGMETQYF. The CDR3, as DNA: TGTGCCAGCAGCTCCAGGGGCGCCGGGATGGAGACCCAGTACTTC.

V and J are TRBV7-2 and TRBJ1-6, with D possibly being TRBD1 (6 bases). Trimming left V 1 base short and J 9 bases short, with 19 bases between. This CDR3 is 17 amino acids long. CDR1 is SGHTA, CDR2 FQGNSA, per germline. CDR3 residues: CASSLEGVGGSGSPLHF. CDR3 in DNA: TGTGCCAGCAGCTTAGAGGGGGTGGGTGGGAGCGGTTCACCCCTCCACTTT.

This chain joins TRBV2 and TRBJ2-3; 7 bases agree with TRBD1. Germline V lookup: CDR1 SNHLY, CDR2 FYNNEI. The trim removed 4 bases at V and 6 bases at J, leaving 7 bases unmatched. The CDR3 loop spans 14 amino acids. The CDR3 DNA reads as TGTGCCAGCAGTGGGAGGATAGGGGGCGATACGCAGTATTTT. Protein product: CASSGRIGGDTQYF.

This chain joins TRBV9 and TRBJ2-5; 8 nucleotides match TRBD2. V lost 0 bases, J lost 5 bases, and 0 bases stayed unmatched. This CDR3 has 13 residues. The germline V gene has CDR1 SGDLS and CDR2 YYNGEE. CDR3 sequence: CASSVASGETQYF. In DNA form, the CDR3 reads TGTGCCAGCAGCGTAGCTAGCGGGGAGACCCAGTACTTC.

This clone came up a few times. This rearrangement joins TRBV28 to TRBJ1-6, with D perhaps TRBD1 (6 bases). The length of the CDR3 is 13 residues. V was cut by 8 bases and J by 12 bases, with 17 bases left in between. Germline CDR1 and CDR2: MDHEN and SYDVKM. The CDR3 reads CASATGPPKPLHF. The CDR3 DNA sequence: TGTGCCAGCGCGACAGGACCGCCTAAACCCCTCCACTTT. Full variable domain (outside the CDR3, taken from reference TRBV28 and TRBJ1-6): DVKVTQSSRYLVKRTGEKVFLECVQDMDHENMFWYRQDPGLGLRLIYFSYDVKMKEKGDIPEGYSVSREKKERFSLILESASTNQTSMYLCASATGPPKPLHFGNGTRLTVT.

This rearrangement joins TRBV7-9 to TRBJ1-3; TRBD1 agrees at 7 bases. This CDR3 contains 16 residues. Germline trimming cut 4 bases from V and 0 bases from J; bases unmatched to any gene: 6. Per the germline V gene, CDR1 is SEHNR and CDR2 is FQNEAQ (reference sequence). The CDR3 nucleotides read TGTGCCAGCAGCTACAGACAGGGTGGCTCTGGAAACACCATATATTTT. Amino acid sequence: CASSYRQGGSGNTIYF. Full variable domain (remainder filled in from reference TRBV7-9 and TRBJ1-3): DTGVSQNPRHKITKRGQNVTFRCDPISEHNRLYWYRQTLGQGPEFLTYFQNEAQLEKSRLLSDRFSAERPKGSFSTLEIQRTEQGDSAMYLCASSYRQGGSGNTIYFGEGSWLTVV.

The CDR3, as DNA: TGTGCCAGCAGCTTAGCGAGTCAGCCCCAGCATTTT. It translates to CASSLASQPQHF. This sequence joins TRBV7-9 and TRBJ1-5; no firm D call. Trimming left V 0 bases short and J 6 bases short, with 3 bases between. CDR1 is SEHNR, CDR2 FQNEAQ, per germline (reference sequence). The CDR3 totals 12 residues.

The rearrangement joins TRBV9 to TRBJ1-4; 9 bases line up with TRBD1. The length of the CDR3 is 15 residues. V was pared by 4 bases and J by 7 bases, with 8 bases of the junction left unmatched. Germline V CDR1 and CDR2: SGDLS, YYNGEE. The CDR3 here is CASSPSGTGIEKLFF. CDR3 coding DNA: TGTGCCAGCAGCCCTTCCGGGACAGGGATTGAAAAACTGTTTTTT.

V is TRBV5-8 and J is TRBJ2-1; D is perhaps TRBD2 (7 bases). The CDR3 is 16 amino acids. Trimming pared 0 bases from V and 5 bases from J, leaving 15 bases between. Germline assignment: CDR1 SGHTS and CDR2 YDEGEE. The CDR3 bases are TGTGCCAGCAGCTTGGAAGGCGGGGGCAGGCACAATGAGCAGTTCTTC. It encodes CASSLEGGGRHNEQFF.